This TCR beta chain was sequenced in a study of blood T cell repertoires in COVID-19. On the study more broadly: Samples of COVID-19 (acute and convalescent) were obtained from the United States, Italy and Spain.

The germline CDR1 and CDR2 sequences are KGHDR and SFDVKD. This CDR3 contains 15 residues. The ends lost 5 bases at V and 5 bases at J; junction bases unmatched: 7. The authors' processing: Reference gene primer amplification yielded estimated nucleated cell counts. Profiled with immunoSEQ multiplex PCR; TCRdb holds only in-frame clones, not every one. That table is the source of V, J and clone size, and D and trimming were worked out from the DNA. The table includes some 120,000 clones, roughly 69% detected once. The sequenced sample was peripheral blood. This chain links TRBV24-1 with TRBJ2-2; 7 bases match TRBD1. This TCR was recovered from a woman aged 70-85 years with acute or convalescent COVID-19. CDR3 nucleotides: TGTGCCACCAGTGCCCCGGGACAGAGAACCGGGGAGCTGTTTTTT. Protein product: CATSAPGQRTGELFF.